Listed here is a single T cell receptor beta chain. These data belong to a study of blood T cell repertoires in COVID-19. Across the whole study: From T cells, B-cell-depleted T cells, or PBMCs came the material, which was cDNA or gDNA.

V lost 5 bases to trimming and J lost 3 bases, with 11 bases between them. Per the germline V gene, CDR1 is SQVTM and CDR2 is ANQGSEA. CDR3 length: 13 residues. In the original workflow: Researchers report that nucleated cell counts were estimated from reference gene primer amplification. The assay was immunoSEQ multiplex PCR, and TCRdb's table has in-frame clones only and misses some. That table furnishes V, J and clone size, whereas the DNA furnished D and trimming. The sample has under 200,000 clones; around nine tenths are singletons. This receptor was obtained from a woman aged 70-85 years with COVID-19, enrolled during active disease. Sequenced input: peripheral blood. This chain uses TRBV29-1 with TRBJ1-5; D ambiguous. CDR3 sequence (DNA): TGCAGCGTTTTAGAGGGCTCCAATCAGCCCCAGCATTTT. Protein sequence: CSVLEGSNQPQHF.